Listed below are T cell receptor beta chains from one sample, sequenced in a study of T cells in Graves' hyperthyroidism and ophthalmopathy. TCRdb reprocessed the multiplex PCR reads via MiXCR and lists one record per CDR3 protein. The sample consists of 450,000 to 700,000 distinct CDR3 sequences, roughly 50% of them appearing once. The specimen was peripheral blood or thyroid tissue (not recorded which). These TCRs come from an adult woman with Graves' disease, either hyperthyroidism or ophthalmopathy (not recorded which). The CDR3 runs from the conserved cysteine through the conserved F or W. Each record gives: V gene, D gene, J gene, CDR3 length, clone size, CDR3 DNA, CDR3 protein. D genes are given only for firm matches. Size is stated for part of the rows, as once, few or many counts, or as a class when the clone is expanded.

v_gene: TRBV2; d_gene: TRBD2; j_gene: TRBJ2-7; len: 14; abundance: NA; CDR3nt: TGTGCCATCAGCCCAACTAGCGGGAGTGGCGAGCAGTACTTC; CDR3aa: CAISPTSGSGEQYF
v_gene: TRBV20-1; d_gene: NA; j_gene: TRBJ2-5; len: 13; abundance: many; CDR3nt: TGCAGTGCTAGACACAGGGACCAAGAGACCCAGTACTTC; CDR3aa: CSARHRDQETQYF
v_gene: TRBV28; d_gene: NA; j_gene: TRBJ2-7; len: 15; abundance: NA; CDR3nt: TGTGCCAGCAGTCCGAATAGCGGTTTTTACTACGAGCAGTACTTC; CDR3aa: CASSPNSGFYYEQYF
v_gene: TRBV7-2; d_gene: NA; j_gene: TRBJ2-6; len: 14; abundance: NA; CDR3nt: TGTGCCAGCACCCCTCCCTCTGGGGCCAACGTCCTGACTTTC; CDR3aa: CASTPPSGANVLTF
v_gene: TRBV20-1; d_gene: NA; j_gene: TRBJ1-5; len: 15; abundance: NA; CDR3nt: TGCAGTGCCCCAGGCTCACCGTATAGCAATCAGCCCCAGCATTTT; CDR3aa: CSAPGSPYSNQPQHF
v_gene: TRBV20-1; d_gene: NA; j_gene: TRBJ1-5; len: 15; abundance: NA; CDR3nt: TGCAGTGCTAGAGATGCGGCCAGGGTTTCGCAGCCCCAGCATTTT; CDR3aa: CSARDAARVSQPQHF
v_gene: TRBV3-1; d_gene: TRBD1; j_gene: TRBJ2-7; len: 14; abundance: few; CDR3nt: TGTGCCAGCGCCGGGACAGTCTCCCTAGGCGAGCAGTACTTC; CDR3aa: CASAGTVSLGEQYF
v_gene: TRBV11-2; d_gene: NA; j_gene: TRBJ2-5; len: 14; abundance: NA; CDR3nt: TGTGCCAGCAGCGAAATCGGCCCACAAGAGACCCAGTACTTC; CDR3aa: CASSEIGPQETQYF
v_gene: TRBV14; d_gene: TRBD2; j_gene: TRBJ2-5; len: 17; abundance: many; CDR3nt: TGTGCCAGCAGCGCCGGACTAGCGGGACGGGGGGAAGAGACCCAGTACTTC; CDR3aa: CASSAGLAGRGEETQYF
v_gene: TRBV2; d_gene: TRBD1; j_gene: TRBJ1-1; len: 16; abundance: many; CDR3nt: TGTGCCACTACCCCCAGGCCCGGGACAGGGGGCGTAGGGGCTTTCTTT; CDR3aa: CATTPRPGTGGVGAFF
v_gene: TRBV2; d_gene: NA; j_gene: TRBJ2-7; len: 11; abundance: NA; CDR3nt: TGTGCCAGCCTGTATACTGACGAGCAGTACTTC; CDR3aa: CASLYTDEQYF
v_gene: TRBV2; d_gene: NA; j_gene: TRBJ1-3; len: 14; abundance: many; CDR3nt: TGTGCCAGCAGCTCCGACACTGGGTGGAACACCATATATTTT; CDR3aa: CASSSDTGWNTIYF
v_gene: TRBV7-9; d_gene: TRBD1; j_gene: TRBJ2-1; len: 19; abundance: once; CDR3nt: TGTGCCAGCAGCTTGACGACAGGGGGCAGGGTAGCCACCTACAATGAGCAGTTCTTC; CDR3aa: CASSLTTGGRVATYNEQFF
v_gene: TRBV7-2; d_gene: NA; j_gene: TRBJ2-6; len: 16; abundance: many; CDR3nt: TGTGCCAGCAGCCCGCTGGTGGGGACAGGGGCCAACGTCCTGACTTTC; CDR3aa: CASSPLVGTGANVLTF
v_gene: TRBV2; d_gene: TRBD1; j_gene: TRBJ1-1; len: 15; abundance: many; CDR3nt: TGTGCCAGCAGTGAACGGAGAAGGGGGCGCGGCGAGACTTTCTTT; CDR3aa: CASSERRRGRGETFF
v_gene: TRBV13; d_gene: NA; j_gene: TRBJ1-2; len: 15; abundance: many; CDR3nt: TGTGCCAGCAGCTTAGGGAGGCAGGCGAACTATGGCTACACCTTC; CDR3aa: CASSLGRQANYGYTF
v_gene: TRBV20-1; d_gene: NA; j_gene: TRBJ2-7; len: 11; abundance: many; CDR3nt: TGCAGTGTCGGGGGGCCGTCTGAGCAGTACTTC; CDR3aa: CSVGGPSEQYF
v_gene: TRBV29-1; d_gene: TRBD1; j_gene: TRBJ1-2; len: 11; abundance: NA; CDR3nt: TGCAGCGTTGTACAGGGGAAAGGCTACACCTTC; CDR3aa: CSVVQGKGYTF
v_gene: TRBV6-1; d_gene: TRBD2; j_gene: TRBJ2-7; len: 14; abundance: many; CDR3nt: TGTGCCAGCACCCAAGCGGGAGGGCCGCGGGAGCAGTACTTC; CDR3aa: CASTQAGGPREQYF
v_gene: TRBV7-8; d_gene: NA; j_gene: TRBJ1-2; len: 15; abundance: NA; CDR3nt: TGTGCCAGCAGTTACGGGACACATGACCTCTATGGCTACACCTTC; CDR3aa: CASSYGTHDLYGYTF
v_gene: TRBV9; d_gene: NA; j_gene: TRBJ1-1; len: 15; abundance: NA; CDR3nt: TGTGCCAGCAGCGTAGACGTTGGGGGGGGCACTGAAGCTTTCTTT; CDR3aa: CASSVDVGGGTEAFF
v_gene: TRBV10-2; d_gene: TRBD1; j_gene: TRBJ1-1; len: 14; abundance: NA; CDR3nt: TGCGCCAGCAGCCTGGACAGGGATCACACTGAAGCTTTCTTT; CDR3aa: CASSLDRDHTEAFF
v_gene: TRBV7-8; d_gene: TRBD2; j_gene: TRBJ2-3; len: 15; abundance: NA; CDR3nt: TGTGCCAGCAACAACCTAGCGGGATCTCCAGATACGCAGTATTTT; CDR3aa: CASNNLAGSPDTQYF
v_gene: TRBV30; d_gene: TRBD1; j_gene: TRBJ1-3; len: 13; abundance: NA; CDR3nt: TGTGCCCACGGGACAGACTCTGGAAACACCATATATTTT; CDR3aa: CAHGTDSGNTIYF
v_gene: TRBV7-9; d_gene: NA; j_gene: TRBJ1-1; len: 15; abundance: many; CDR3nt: TGTGCCAGCAGCTTATTTATGGGGCAGGGTGACGAAGCTTTCTTT; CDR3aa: CASSLFMGQGDEAFF
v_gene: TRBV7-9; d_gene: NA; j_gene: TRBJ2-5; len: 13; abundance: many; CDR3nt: TGTGCCAGCAGCATGGACTTAGAAGAGACCCAGTACTTC; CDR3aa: CASSMDLEETQYF
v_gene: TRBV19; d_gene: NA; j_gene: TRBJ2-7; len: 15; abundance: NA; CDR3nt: TGTGCCAGTAGGGGACGGACAGAGGGGTCCTACGAGCAGTACTTC; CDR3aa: CASRGRTEGSYEQYF
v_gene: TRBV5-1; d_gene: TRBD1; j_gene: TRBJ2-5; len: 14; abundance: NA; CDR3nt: TGCGCCAGCAGCTCACAGGGGGCCTATCGGACCCAGTACTTC; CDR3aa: CASSSQGAYRTQYF
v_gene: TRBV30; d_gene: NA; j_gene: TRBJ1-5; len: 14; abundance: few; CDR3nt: TGTGCCTGGAGTGAAGGACCTAGCAATCAGCCCCAGCATTTT; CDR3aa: CAWSEGPSNQPQHF
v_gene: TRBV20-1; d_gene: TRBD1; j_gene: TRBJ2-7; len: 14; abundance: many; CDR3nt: TGCAGTGCTAGCGACCGGGACAGGGGCTACGAGCAGTACTTC; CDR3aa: CSASDRDRGYEQYF
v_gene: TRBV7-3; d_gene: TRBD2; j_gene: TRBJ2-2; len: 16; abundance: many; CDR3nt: TGTGCCAGCAGCTTAATGGGGACTAGCGGCACCGGGGAGCTGTTTTTT; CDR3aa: CASSLMGTSGTGELFF
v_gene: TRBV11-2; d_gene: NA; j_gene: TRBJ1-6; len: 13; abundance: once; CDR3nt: TGCGCCAGCAGCCAAGAAAGTACGCCACCCCTCCACTTT; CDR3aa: CASSQESTPPLHF
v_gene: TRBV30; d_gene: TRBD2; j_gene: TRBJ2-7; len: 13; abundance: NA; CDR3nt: TGTGCCCTCTCGCGGGGGGGAGGATACGAGCAGTACTTC; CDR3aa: CALSRGGGYEQYF
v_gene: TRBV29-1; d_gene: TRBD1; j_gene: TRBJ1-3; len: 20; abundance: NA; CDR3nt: TGCAGCGTGGTTGACAGCAGCCTGTCCGGGACAGGGATCCTTGGAAACACCATATATTTT; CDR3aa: CSVVDSSLSGTGILGNTIYF
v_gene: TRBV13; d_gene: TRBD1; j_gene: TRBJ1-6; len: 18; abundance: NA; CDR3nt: TGTGCCAGCAGCCTCGGGACAGGGGAAGATCAACATAATTCACCCCTCCACTTT; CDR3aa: CASSLGTGEDQHNSPLHF
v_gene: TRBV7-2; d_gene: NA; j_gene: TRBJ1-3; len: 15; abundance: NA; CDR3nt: TGTGCCAGCACCTCCCCTGGGTCCTCTGGAAACACCATATATTTT; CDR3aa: CASTSPGSSGNTIYF
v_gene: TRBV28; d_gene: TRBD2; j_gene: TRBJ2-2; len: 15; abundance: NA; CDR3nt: TGTGCCAGCAGACCGGGACTACCCTCCACCGGGGAGCTGTTTTTT; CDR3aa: CASRPGLPSTGELFF
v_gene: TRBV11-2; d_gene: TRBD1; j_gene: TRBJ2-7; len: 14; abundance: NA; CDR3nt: TGTGCCAGCAGTCGGGGACAGGGGGCCTTCGAGCAGTACTTC; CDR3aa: CASSRGQGAFEQYF
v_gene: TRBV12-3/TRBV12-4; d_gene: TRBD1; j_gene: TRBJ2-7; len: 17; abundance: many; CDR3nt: TGTGCCAGCAGCGGAGGACAGGGTGGGTCGGGGCGAGGCGAGCAGTACTTC; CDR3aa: CASSGGQGGSGRGEQYF
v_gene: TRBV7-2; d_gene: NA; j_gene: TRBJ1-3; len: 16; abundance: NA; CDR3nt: TGTGCCAGCAGCTTAAGCCCGGGACTAGCGGGAAACACCATATATTTT; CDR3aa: CASSLSPGLAGNTIYF
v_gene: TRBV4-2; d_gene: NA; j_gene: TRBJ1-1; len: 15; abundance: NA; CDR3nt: TGTGCCAGCAGCCCTACGGGAGGGTTTGAGACTGAAGCTTTCTTT; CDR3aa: CASSPTGGFETEAFF
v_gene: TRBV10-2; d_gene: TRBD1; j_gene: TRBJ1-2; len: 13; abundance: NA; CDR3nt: TGCGCCAGCAAGAGGACAGGAGGCTATGGCTACACCTTC; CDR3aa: CASKRTGGYGYTF
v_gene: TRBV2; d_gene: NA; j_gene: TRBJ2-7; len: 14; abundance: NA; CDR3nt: TGTGCCAGCGGTAGAATGGACTACTCCTACGAGCAGTACTTC; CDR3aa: CASGRMDYSYEQYF
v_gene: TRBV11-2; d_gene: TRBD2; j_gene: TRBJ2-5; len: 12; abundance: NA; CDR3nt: TGTGCCAGCAGGAAGACTAGCGGGACCCAGTACTTC; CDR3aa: CASRKTSGTQYF
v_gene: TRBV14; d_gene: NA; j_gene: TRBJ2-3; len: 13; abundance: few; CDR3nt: TGTGCCAGCAGCCAATACAGGTCAGATACGCAGTATTTT; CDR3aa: CASSQYRSDTQYF
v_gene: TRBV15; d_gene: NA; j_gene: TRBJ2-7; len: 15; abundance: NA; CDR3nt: TGTGCCACCAGCAGAGAATCGGCAGGGAGCTACGAGCAGTACTTC; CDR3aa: CATSRESAGSYEQYF
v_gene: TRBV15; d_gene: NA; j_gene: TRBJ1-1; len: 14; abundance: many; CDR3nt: TGTGCCACCAGCAGAGATAAAGCGTCTTCTGAAGCTTTCTTT; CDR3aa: CATSRDKASSEAFF
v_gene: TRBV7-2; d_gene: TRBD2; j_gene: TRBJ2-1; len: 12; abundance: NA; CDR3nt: TGTGCCAGCAGCTTACTGCCTAGCGGGAAATTCTTC; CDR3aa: CASSLLPSGKFF
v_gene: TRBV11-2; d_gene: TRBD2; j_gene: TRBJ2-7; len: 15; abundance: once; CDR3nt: TGTGCCAGCAGCTTTAAAGCGGGGGGACTCTACGAGCAGTACTTC; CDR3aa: CASSFKAGGLYEQYF
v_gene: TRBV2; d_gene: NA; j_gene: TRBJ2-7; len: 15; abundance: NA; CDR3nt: TGTGCCAGCAGTGACGGGACACTCAACGACTACGAGCAGTACTTC; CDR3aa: CASSDGTLNDYEQYF
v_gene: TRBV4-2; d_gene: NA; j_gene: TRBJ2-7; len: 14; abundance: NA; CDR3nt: TGTGCCAGCAGCCGAGGCGGGCCGCCCTACGAGCAGTACTTC; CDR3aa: CASSRGGPPYEQYF